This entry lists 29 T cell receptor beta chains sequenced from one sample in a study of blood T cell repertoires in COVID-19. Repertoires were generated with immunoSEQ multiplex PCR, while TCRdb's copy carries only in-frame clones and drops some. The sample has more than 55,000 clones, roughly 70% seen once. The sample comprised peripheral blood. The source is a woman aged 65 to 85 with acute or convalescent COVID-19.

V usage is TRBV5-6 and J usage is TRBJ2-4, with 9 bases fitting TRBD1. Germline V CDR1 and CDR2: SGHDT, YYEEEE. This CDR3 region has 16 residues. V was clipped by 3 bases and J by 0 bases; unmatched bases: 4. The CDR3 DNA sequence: TGTGCCAGCAGCTCGGGACAGGGTAGAGCCAAAAACATTCAGTACTTC. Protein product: CASSSGQGRAKNIQYF.

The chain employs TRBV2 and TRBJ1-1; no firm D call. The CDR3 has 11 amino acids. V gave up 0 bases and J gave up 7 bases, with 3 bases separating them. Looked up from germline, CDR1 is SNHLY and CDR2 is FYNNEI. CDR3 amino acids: CASSEAGEAFF. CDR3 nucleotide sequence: TGTGCCAGCAGTGAAGCCGGTGAAGCTTTCTTT.

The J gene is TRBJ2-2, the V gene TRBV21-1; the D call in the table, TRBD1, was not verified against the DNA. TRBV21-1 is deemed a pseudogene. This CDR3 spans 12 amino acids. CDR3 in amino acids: CASAPRHGELFF. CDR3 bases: TGTGCCAGCGCGCCCAGGCACGGGGAGCTGTTTTTT.

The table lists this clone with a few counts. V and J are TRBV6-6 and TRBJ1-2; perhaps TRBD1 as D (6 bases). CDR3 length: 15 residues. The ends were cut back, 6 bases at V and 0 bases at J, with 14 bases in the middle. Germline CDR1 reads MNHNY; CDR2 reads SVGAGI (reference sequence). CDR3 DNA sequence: TGTGCCAGCAGCAGACAGGAGAGTTCTAACTATGGCTACACCTTC. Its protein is CASSRQESSNYGYTF.

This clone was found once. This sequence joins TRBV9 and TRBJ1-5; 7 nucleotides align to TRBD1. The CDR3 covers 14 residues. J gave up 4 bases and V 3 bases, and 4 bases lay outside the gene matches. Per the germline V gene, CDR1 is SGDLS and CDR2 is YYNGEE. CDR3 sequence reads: CASSARGQNQPQHF. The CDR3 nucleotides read TGTGCCAGCAGCGCACGGGGACAGAATCAGCCCCAGCATTTT.

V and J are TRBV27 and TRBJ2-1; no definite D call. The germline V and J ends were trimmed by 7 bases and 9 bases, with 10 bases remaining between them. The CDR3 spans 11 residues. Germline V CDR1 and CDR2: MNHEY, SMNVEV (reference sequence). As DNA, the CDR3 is TGTGCCAGCACCCGTCTAGGTGAGCAGTTCTTC. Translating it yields CASTRLGEQFF.

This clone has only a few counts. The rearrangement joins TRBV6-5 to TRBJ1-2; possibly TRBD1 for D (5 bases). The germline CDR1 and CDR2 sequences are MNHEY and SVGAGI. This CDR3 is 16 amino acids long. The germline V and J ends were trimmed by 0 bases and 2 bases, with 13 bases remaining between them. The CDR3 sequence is CASSYSVLAGNYGYTF. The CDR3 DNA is TGTGCCAGCAGTTACTCGGTTTTGGCAGGGAACTATGGCTACACCTTC.

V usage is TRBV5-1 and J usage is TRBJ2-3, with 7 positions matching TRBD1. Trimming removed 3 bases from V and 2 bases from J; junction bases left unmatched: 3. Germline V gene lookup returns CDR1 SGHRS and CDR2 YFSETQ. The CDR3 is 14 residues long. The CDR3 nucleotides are TGCGCCAGCAGCTCCAGGGGGACCACAGATACGCAGTATTTT. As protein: CASSSRGTTDTQYF. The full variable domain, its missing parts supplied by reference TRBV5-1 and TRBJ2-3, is KAGVTQTPRYLIKTRGQQVTLSCSPISGHRSVSWYQQTPGQGLQFLFEYFSETQRNKGNFPGRFSGRQFSNSRSEMNVSTLELGDSALYLCASSSRGTTDTQYFGPGTRLTVL.

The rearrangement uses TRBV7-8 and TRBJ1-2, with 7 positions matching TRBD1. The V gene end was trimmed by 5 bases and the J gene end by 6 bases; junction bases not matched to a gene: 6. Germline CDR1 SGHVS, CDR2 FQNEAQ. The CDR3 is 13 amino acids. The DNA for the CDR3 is TGTGCCAGCAGCCCCGGACAGGCCCATGGCTACACCTTC. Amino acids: CASSPGQAHGYTF.

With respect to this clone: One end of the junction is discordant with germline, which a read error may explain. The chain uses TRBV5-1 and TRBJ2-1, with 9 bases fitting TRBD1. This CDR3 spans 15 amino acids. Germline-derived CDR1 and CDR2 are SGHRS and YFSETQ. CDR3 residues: CASSTGGTSDNEQFF. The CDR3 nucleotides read TGCGCCAGCTCGACAGGGGGGACCTCCGACAATGAGCAGTTCTTC.

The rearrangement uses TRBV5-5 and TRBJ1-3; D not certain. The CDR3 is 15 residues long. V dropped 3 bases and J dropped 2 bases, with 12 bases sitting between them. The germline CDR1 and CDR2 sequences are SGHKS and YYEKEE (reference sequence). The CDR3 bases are TGTGCCAGCAGCTGGACGCGGGGAACTGGAAACACCATATATTTT. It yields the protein CASSWTRGTGNTIYF.

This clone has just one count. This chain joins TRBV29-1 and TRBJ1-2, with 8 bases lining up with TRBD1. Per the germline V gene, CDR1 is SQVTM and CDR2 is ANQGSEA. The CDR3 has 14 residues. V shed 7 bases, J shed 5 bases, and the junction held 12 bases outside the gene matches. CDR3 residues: CSGIPTGANYGYTF. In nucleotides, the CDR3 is TGCAGCGGGATACCGACAGGGGCGAATTATGGCTACACCTTC.

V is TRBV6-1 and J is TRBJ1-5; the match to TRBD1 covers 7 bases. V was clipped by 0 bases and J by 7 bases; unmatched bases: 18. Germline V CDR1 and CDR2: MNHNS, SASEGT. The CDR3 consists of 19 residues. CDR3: CASSEANPSTRGRRQPQHF. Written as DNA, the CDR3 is TGTGCCAGCAGTGAAGCCAATCCCTCTACTAGGGGGCGCCGGCAGCCCCAGCATTTT.

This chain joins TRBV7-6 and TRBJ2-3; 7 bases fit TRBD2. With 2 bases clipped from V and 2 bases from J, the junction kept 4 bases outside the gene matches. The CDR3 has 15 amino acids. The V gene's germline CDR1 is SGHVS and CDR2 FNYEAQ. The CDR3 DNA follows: TGTGCCAGCAGCTTATACGGGAGGTCCACAGATACGCAGTATTTT. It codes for CASSLYGRSTDTQYF. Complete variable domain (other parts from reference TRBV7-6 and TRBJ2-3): GAGVSQSPRYKVTKRGQDVALRCDPISGHVSLYWYRQALGQGPEFLTYFNYEAQQDKSGLPNDRFSAERPEGSISTLTIQRTEQRDSAMYRCASSLYGRSTDTQYFGPGTRLTVL.

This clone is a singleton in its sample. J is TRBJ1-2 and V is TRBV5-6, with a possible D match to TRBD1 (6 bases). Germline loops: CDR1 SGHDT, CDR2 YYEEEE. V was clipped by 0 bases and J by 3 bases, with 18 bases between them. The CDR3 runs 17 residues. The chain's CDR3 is CASSLVVGTGPHYGYTF. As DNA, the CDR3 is TGTGCCAGCAGCTTGGTAGTTGGTACAGGGCCCCACTATGGCTACACCTTC.

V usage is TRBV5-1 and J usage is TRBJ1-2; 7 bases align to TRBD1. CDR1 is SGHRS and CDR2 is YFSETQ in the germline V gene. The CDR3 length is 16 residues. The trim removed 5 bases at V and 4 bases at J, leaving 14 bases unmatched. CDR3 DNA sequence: TGCGCCAGCAGGGTTGGGACAGCCGTGGATAGCTATGGCTACACCTTC. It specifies CASRVGTAVDSYGYTF.

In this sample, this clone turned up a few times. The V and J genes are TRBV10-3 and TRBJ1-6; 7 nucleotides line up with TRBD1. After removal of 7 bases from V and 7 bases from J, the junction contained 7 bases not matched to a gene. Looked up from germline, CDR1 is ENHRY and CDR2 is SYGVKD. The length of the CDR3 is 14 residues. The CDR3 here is CAITEGATNSPLHF. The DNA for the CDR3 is TGTGCCATCACGGAGGGGGCGACCAATTCACCCCTCCACTTT.

The chain's CDR3 is CASSRQGGYGYTF. The DNA for the CDR3 is TGCGCCAGCAGCCGACAGGGGGGCTATGGCTACACCTTC. The chain joins TRBV5-1 to TRBJ1-2; 9 nucleotides align to TRBD1. This CDR3 is built from 13 residues. V trimming: 4 bases; J trimming: 4 bases; junction bases outside the gene matches: 2. Germline V lookup: CDR1 SGHRS, CDR2 YFSETQ.

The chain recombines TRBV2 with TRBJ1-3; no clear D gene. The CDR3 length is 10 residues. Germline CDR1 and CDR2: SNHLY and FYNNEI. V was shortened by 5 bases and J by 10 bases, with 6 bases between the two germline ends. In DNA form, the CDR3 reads TGTGCCAGCAGTTTGCAGACCATATATTTT. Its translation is CASSLQTIYF.

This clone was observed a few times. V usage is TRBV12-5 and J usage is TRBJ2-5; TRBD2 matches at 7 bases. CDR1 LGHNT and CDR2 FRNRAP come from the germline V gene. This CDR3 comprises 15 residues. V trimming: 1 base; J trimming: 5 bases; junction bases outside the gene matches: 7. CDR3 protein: CASGLGLSSGETQYF. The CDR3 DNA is TGTGCTAGTGGTTTGGGGCTAAGTAGCGGGGAGACCCAGTACTTC.

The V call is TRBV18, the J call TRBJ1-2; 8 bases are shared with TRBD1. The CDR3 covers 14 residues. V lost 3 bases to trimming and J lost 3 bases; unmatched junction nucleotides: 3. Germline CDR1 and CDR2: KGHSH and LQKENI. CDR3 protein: CASSPTGDDYGYTF. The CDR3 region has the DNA TGTGCCAGCTCACCGACAGGGGATGACTATGGCTACACCTTC. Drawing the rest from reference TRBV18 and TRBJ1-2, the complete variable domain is NAGVMQNPRHLVRRRGQEARLRCSPMKGHSHVYWYRQLPEEGLKFMVYLQKENIIDESGMPKERFSAEFPKEGPSILRIQQVVRGDSAAYFCASSPTGDDYGYTFGSGTRLTVV.

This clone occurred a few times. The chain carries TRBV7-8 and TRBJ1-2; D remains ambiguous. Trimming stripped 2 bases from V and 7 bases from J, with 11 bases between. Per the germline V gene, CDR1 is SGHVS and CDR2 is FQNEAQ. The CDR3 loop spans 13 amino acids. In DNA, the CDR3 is TGTGCCAGCAGCTTAAATTTCGGCGGTGGCTACACCTTC. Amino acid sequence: CASSLNFGGGYTF.

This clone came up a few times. CDR3: CASRETGLMNTEAFF. CDR3 nucleotides: TGTGCCAGCAGAGAGACGGGACTGATGAACACTGAAGCTTTCTTT. The chain joins TRBV11-2 to TRBJ1-1, with D perhaps matching TRBD1 (5 bases). The V and J ends lost 6 bases and 0 bases respectively, with 14 bases between them. Germline V gene lookup returns CDR1 SGHAT and CDR2 FQNNGV. The CDR3 is 15 amino acids.

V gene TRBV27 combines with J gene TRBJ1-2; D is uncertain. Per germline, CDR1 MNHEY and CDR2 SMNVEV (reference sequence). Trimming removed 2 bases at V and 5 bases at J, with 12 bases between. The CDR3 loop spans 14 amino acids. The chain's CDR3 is CASSLGGSGYGYTF. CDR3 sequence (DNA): TGTGCCAGCAGTTTAGGCGGATCGGGATATGGCTACACCTTC.

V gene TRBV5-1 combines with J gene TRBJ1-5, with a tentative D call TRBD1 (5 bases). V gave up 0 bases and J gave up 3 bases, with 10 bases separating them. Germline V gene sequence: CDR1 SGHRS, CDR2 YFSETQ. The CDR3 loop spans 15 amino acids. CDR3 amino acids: CASSLEVGHNQPQHF. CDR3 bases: TGCGCCAGCAGCTTGGAGGTGGGGCACAATCAGCCCCAGCATTTT.

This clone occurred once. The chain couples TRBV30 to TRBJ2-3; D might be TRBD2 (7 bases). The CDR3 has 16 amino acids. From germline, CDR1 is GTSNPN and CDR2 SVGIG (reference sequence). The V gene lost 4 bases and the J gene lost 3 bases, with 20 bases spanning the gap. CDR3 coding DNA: TGTGCCTGGACCCGGGGGGCCGAGGACGGGACAGATACGCAGTATTTT. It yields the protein CAWTRGAEDGTDTQYF.

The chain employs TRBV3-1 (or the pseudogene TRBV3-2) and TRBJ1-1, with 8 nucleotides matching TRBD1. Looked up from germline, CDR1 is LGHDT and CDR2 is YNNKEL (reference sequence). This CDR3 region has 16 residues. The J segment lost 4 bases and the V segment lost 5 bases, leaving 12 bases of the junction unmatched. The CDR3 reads CASSSRSGQGATEAFF. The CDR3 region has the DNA TGTGCCAGCAGCTCAAGATCAGGACAGGGCGCCACTGAAGCTTTCTTT.

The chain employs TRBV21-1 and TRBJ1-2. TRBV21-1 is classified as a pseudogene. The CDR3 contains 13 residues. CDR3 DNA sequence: TGTGCCAGCAGCCCGCGGGGGGGGTCTGGCTACACCTTC. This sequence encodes CASSPRGGSGYTF.

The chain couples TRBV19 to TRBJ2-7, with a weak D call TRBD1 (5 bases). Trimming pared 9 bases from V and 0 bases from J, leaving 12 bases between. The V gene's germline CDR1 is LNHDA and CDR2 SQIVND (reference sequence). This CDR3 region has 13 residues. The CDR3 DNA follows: TGTGCCAGCGTCTCCGACAGCTCCTACGAGCAGTACTTC. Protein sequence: CASVSDSSYEQYF. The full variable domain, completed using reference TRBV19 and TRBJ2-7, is DGGITQSPKYLFRKEGQNVTLSCEQNLNHDAMYWYRQDPGQGLRLIYYSQIVNDFQKGDIAEGYSVSREKKESFPLTVTSAQKNPTAFYLCASVSDSSYEQYFGPGTRLTVT.